These 12 T cell receptor beta chains originate from one sample sequenced in a study of cytomegalovirus exposure and HLA in healthy donors. Primers: 60 Vbeta forward and 13 Jbeta reverse. Only in-frame clones appear in the TCRdb table, and some are missing; sequencing was by immunoSEQ multiplex PCR. Among around 130,000 clones listed, around 80% were seen once. Material: PBMCs. The receptors come from a human donor in good health.

This clone was picked up a small number of times. V is TRBV7-9 and J is TRBJ1-1; D remains ambiguous. V was shortened by 5 bases and J by 1 base, with 11 bases between the two germline ends. This CDR3 is 14 amino acids long. Per the germline V gene, CDR1 is SEHNR and CDR2 is FQNEAQ (reference sequence). The CDR3 sequence is CASSPGGKNTEAFF. CDR3 nucleotides: TGTGCCAGCAGCCCCGGCGGAAAGAACACTGAAGCTTTCTTT.

The chain combines TRBV9 with TRBJ2-7; possible D gene TRBD1, 5 bases. Looked up from germline, CDR1 is SGDLS and CDR2 is YYNGEE. This CDR3 contains 15 residues. Trimming took 3 bases from V and 4 from J, leaving 17 bases between them. The CDR3 here is CASSGKAGQAYEQYF. The CDR3 DNA reads as TGTGCCAGCAGCGGGAAGGCAGGGCAAGCATACGAGCAGTACTTC.

The chain combines TRBV29-1 with TRBJ2-7; 8 bases fit TRBD1. CDR3 length: 15 amino acids. Per the germline V gene, CDR1 is SQVTM and CDR2 is ANQGSEA. The V gene end was trimmed by 0 bases and the J gene end by 5 bases; junction bases not matched to a gene: 9. CDR3 sequence reads: CSVEDPGQGDHEQYF. The DNA for the CDR3 is TGCAGCGTTGAAGATCCCGGACAGGGAGACCACGAGCAGTACTTC.

V is TRBV2 and J is TRBJ2-6; no reliable D call. V lost 8 bases, J lost 0 bases, and 11 bases lay in between. From germline, CDR1 is SNHLY and CDR2 FYNNEI. The CDR3 length is 15 residues. The CDR3 spells CASCRPDSGANVLTF. In DNA form, the CDR3 reads TGTGCCAGCTGTCGTCCAGACTCTGGGGCCAACGTCCTGACTTTC.

In this sample, this clone turned up once. The rearrangement uses TRBV28 and TRBJ1-1; 10 positions match TRBD1. Germline values: CDR1 MDHEN, CDR2 SYDVKM. This CDR3 region has 15 residues. Trimming at V came to 6 bases and at J to 11 bases, leaving 15 bases not matched to a gene. In nucleotides, the CDR3 is TGTGCCAGCAGCCAACATAGACAGGGGGCAGGCAAGGCTTTCTTT. This encodes CASSQHRQGAGKAFF.

The chain is built from TRBV7-6 and TRBJ1-6; D perhaps matches TRBD1 (5 bases). The germline CDR1 and CDR2 sequences are SGHVS and FNYEAQ. The CDR3 contains 15 residues. V was pared by 0 bases and J by 6 bases, with 9 bases between. The CDR3 region is CASSLALTVNSPLHF. The CDR3 bases are TGTGCCAGCAGCTTAGCGCTGACAGTTAATTCACCCCTCCACTTT.

The chain combines TRBV6-5 with TRBJ1-6, with D unresolved. This CDR3 contains 15 residues. Germline CDR1 reads MNHEY; CDR2 reads SVGAGI. V lost 2 bases, J lost 4 bases, and 9 bases lay in between. CDR3 residues: CASSYGTGYNSPLHF. DNA of the CDR3: TGTGCCAGCAGTTACGGAACGGGGTATAATTCACCCCTCCACTTT.

V and J are TRBV11-2 and TRBJ1-3; weak D call: TRBD1 (6 bases). Germline CDR1 SGHAT, CDR2 FQNNGV. CDR3 length equals 15 residues. V was trimmed by 4 bases and J by 4 bases, leaving 14 bases between them. The CDR3 sequence: CASSSRGGAGNTIYF. CDR3 in DNA: TGTGCCAGCAGCTCCCGGGGGGGGGCGGGAAACACCATATATTTT.

This clone was picked up one time. Written as DNA, the CDR3 is TGTGCCACCTCGGGACTAGCGGGGGACACCTACGAGCAGTACTTC. This sequence encodes CATSGLAGDTYEQYF. The chain employs TRBV6-5 and TRBJ2-7; TRBD2 agrees at 14 bases. The germline CDR1 and CDR2 sequences are MNHEY and SVGAGI. The CDR3 contains 15 residues. V was clipped by 10 bases and J by 2 bases; unmatched bases: 7.

The DNA of the CDR3 is TGTGCCAGCAGCTTATCGGAGGGATATTACAATGAGCAGTTCTTC. This sequence encodes CASSLSEGYYNEQFF. The chain employs TRBV7-9 and TRBJ2-1; D is possibly TRBD2 (6 bases). The V end was cut by 2 bases, the J end by 4 bases, with 12 bases between. The germline CDR1 and CDR2 sequences are SEHNR and FQNEAQ (reference sequence). The CDR3 runs 15 residues.

The V call is TRBV25-1, the J call TRBJ1-5; 10 positions match TRBD1. V was pared by 6 bases and J by 3 bases, with 5 bases of the junction left unmatched. CDR3 length: 15 residues. CDR1 MGHDK and CDR2 SYGVNS come from the germline V gene. The CDR3 nucleotides are TGTGCCAGCAGCGGCGGGACAGGGGTCAATCAGCCCCAGCATTTT. Translated: CASSGGTGVNQPQHF. The variable domain in full, completed from reference TRBV25-1 and TRBJ1-5, reads EADIYQTPRYLVIGTGKKITLECSQTMGHDKMYWYQQDPGMELHLIHYSYGVNSTEKGDLSSESTVSRIRTEHFPLTLESARPSHTSQYLCASSGGTGVNQPQHFGDGTRLSIL.

The J gene is TRBJ2-6, the V gene TRBV7-2, with a weak D call TRBD1 (5 bases). This CDR3 has 17 amino acids. Trimming left V 7 bases short and J 0 bases short, with 16 bases between. Germline CDR1 SGHTA, CDR2 FQGNSA. The CDR3: CASTFGQGFSGANVLTF. The DNA for the CDR3 is TGTGCCAGCACCTTTGGGCAGGGCTTCTCTGGGGCCAACGTCCTGACTTTC.